The 7 T cell receptor beta chains in this list originate from one sample, sequenced in a study of breast tumors, draining lymph nodes, adjacent tissues (dated by TCRdb to about 2016). Library generation was performed with multiplex PCR. TCRdb names Illumina HiSeq 2000 as the instrument used. The raw public reads went through TCRdb reprocessing: fastp at Q25, MiXCR clone calling, in-frame beta chains kept. Rows with a matching CDR3 protein are joined into one entry that keeps the most common DNA and genes. In this sample the table shows tens of thousands of distinct CDR3 sequences, 68% of which occur a single time. The ten biggest clones cover 20% to 30% of the sample. The material sequenced was tumor-adjacent breast tissue. These receptors were taken from a female donor with breast cancer. Some clones in this sample may be carry-over from other donors' samples.

V gene TRBV9 combines with J gene TRBJ2-2, with D unresolved. Per the germline V gene, CDR1 is SGDLS and CDR2 is YYNGEE. V was clipped by 6 bases and J by 4 bases, with 19 bases between them. This CDR3 is built from 16 residues. The CDR3, as DNA: TGTGCCAGCACCAAGGACCAAGCCTTGGTCACCGGGGAGCTGTTTTTT. Translated, it gives CASTKDQALVTGELFF.

This rearrangement joins TRBV7-6 to TRBJ2-7; 9 positions agree with TRBD1. Germline V gives CDR1 SGHVS, CDR2 FNYEAQ. The CDR3 totals 15 residues. V lost 4 bases to trimming and J lost 5 bases; unmatched junction nucleotides: 9. The CDR3 region is CASSSGQGKDNEQYF. The CDR3 DNA reads as TGTGCCAGCAGCTCCGGACAGGGGAAGGACAACGAGCAGTACTTC.

By frequency in the sample, this clonotype is medium-sized. The V and J genes are TRBV7-2 and TRBJ1-2, with D unclear. Germline-derived CDR1 and CDR2 are SGHTA and FQGNSA. Trimming removed 5 bases from V and 2 bases from J, with 12 bases in between. The CDR3 loop spans 14 amino acids. CDR3: CASSPLIQNYGYTF. CDR3 bases: TGTGCCAGCAGCCCTCTCATACAGAACTATGGCTACACCTTC.

The chain recombines TRBV28 with TRBJ1-5; D ambiguous. This CDR3 has 12 residues. Germline CDR1 is MDHEN and CDR2 is SYDVKM. V was shortened by 7 bases and J by 2 bases, with 6 bases between the two germline ends. In DNA form, the CDR3 reads TGTGCCAGCACCCCGGGCAATCAGCCCCAGCATTTT. Encoded protein: CASTPGNQPQHF.

As DNA, the CDR3 is TGTGCCAGCAGCCAGATACAACCGGGACAGCGAAGAGAAAAACTGTTTTTT. Protein product: CASSQIQPGQRREKLFF. The rearrangement uses TRBV4-2 and TRBJ1-4, with 7 bases that match TRBD1. Trimming at V came to 3 bases and at J to 8 bases, leaving 15 bases not matched to a gene. The CDR3 covers 17 residues. Germline CDR1 and CDR2: LGHNA and YNFKEQ.

The chain uses TRBV10-3 and TRBJ2-7; possibly TRBD1 for D (5 bases). The CDR3 loop spans 13 amino acids. The V end lost 6 bases, the J end lost 2 bases, and 11 bases lay between the germline ends. Germline values: CDR1 ENHRY, CDR2 SYGVKD. CDR3 in DNA: TGTGCCATCAGAGATGACAGCCCCTACGAGCAGTACTTC. It encodes CAIRDDSPYEQYF.

The J gene is TRBJ2-5, the V gene TRBV9; D call uncertain. Germline lookup yields CDR1 SGDLS and CDR2 YYNGEE. The CDR3 is 15 residues long. V lost 4 bases, J lost 0 bases, and 13 bases lay in between. The CDR3 sequence: CASSPLGLYQETQYF. The CDR3 DNA is TGTGCCAGCAGCCCTCTCGGGCTTTACCAAGAGACCCAGTACTTC.